This TCR beta chain emerged from a study of cytomegalovirus exposure and HLA in healthy donors. Study-wide context: Drawn from HLA-typed donors, 80 million to 100 million unique TCRs were held in an early data release. In terms of ancestry, the Caucasian-associated cluster contained about four fifths of the approximately 400 genotyped donors. Study-wide points: Later genetic work tied a missense DCLRE1C variant to beta-chain V and J trimming. Confirmation in vitro established that three CMV-associated chains were specific for CMV antigens.

Regarding this clone: Antigen unknown.

This CDR3 comprises 17 residues. From germline, CDR1 is SGHNT and CDR2 YYREEE (reference sequence). V lost 4 bases and J lost 3, with 19 bases in between. The PCR was carried out with 60 Vbeta primers and 13 Jbeta primers. The assay was immunoSEQ multiplex PCR, and TCRdb's table has in-frame clones only and misses some. The repertoire holds approximately 220,000 clones, with 60% to 80% as singletons. The gene calls are TRBV5-4 and TRBJ1-4; D is perhaps TRBD1 (6 bases). Material for sequencing was PBMCs. The TCR originated in a man younger than 35 in good health and CMV-seronegative. The CDR3 loop reads CASSQTGFGLANEKLFF. CDR3 nucleotide sequence: TGTGCCAGCAGCCAAACAGGGTTCGGTCTGGCTAATGAAAAACTGTTTTTT.